The next 19 T cell receptor beta chains were all read from a single sample in a study of T cell responses to AZD1222 COVID-19 vaccine (dated by TCRdb to 2020 to 2023). This specimen's time point label, per the study, means: baseline before first vaccination. Reading the label with the study, this specimen's treatment or condition is: meningococcal conjugate vaccine given as trial control. Receptors were amplified or captured by the immunoSEQ multiplex PCR assay. Not all clones reach the TCRdb copy of this immuneACCESS table, which keeps in-frame sequences only. Checked studies attribute under half of the gap to unresolved V genes and leave the rest unexplained. The sample yields about 120,000 clones; approximately 85% were counted once. The ten biggest clones cover about 4% of the sample. This specimen was peripheral blood, taken on day 0 of MenACWY control vaccination. Every receptor here comes from an adult in good health.

The CDR3 here is CASSLEARPWNEQYF. The CDR3 DNA follows: TGTGCCAGCAGCTTGGAGGCTCGGCCGTGGAACGAGCAGTACTTC. The chain combines TRBV5-4 with TRBJ2-7; the D is unclear. V lost 0 bases, J lost 5 bases, and 15 bases lay in between. Germline V gene data show CDR1 as SGHNT and CDR2 as YYREEE (reference sequence). The CDR3 has 15 amino acids.

The CDR3 protein is CASSEVRNSPLHF. CDR3 DNA sequence: TGTGCCAGCAGTGAAGTAAGGAATTCACCCCTCCACTTT. This chain links TRBV6-4 with TRBJ1-6; no clear D gene. Germline V gene lookup returns CDR1 MRHNA and CDR2 SNTAGT. The CDR3 extends over 13 amino acids. Trimming took off 3 bases at V and 7 bases at J, with 7 bases between the two ends.

This chain uses TRBV5-1 with TRBJ2-2; 9 bases map to TRBD1. The CDR3 runs to 16 residues. Germline V gives CDR1 SGHRS, CDR2 YFSETQ. V lost 6 bases, J lost 4 bases, and 10 bases stayed unmatched. The CDR3 sequence: CASTSVGQGRTGELFF. The CDR3 DNA reads TGCGCCAGCACCAGCGTGGGACAGGGTCGCACCGGGGAGCTGTTTTTT.

The chain couples TRBV5-1 to TRBJ1-1; perhaps TRBD1 as D (6 bases). The CDR3 runs to 14 residues. Germline CDR1 SGHRS, CDR2 YFSETQ. The ends were cut back, 0 bases at V and 1 base at J, with 7 bases in the middle. The CDR3 nucleotides are TGCGCCAGCAGCTTGGGCAGGGGGAACACTGAAGCTTTCTTT. Translating it yields CASSLGRGNTEAFF.

CDR3 in DNA: TGTGCCAGCAGTTTAGGTCTCGGTGGCTACACCTTC. Protein: CASSLGLGGYTF. The chain recombines TRBV28 with TRBJ1-2; D is undetermined. V lost 2 bases and J lost 7, with 8 bases in between. This CDR3 has 12 residues. CDR1 and CDR2 (germline): MDHEN, SYDVKM.

The J gene is TRBJ1-1, the V gene TRBV7-9, with D maybe TRBD1 (6 bases). V was clipped by 5 bases and J by 0 bases, with 10 bases between them. The V gene's germline CDR1 is SEHNR and CDR2 FQNEAQ (reference sequence). The CDR3 sequence is 14 residues long. CDR3 amino acids: CASSTDRLNTEAFF. The CDR3 DNA reads TGTGCCAGCAGCACCGACAGGTTGAACACTGAAGCTTTCTTT.

This clone came up once. The CDR3 reads CASSGRALNTEAFF. The CDR3 DNA reads TGTGCCAGCAGCGGTAGGGCCCTGAACACTGAAGCTTTCTTT. J is TRBJ1-1 and V is TRBV6-5; no reliable D call. Trimming stripped 6 bases from V and 0 bases from J, with 11 bases between. The germline gives CDR1 MNHEY, CDR2 SVGAGI. The CDR3 runs to 14 residues.

The chain couples TRBV11-2 to TRBJ1-6; no firm D call. Germline CDR1 reads SGHAT; CDR2 reads FQNNGV. The CDR3 has 14 residues. Trimming removed 1 base from V and 7 bases from J, with 8 bases in between. In DNA, the CDR3 is TGTGCCAGCAGCTTAGGGAACGGGAATTCACCCCTCCACTTT. Protein sequence: CASSLGNGNSPLHF.

The V and J genes are TRBV7-6 and TRBJ2-3; the match to TRBD2 covers 7 bases. Germline V gene data show CDR1 as SGHVS and CDR2 as FNYEAQ. The CDR3 sequence is 16 residues long. Losses at the gene ends were 4 bases for V and 0 bases for J; bases not matched to a gene: 7. CDR3 sequence: CASSWTGGGSTDTQYF. CDR3 nucleotides: TGTGCCAGCAGCTGGACTGGCGGGGGAAGCACAGATACGCAGTATTTT.

The CDR3 bases are TGTGCCAGCGGACTGGGCTATGGCTACACCTTC. Translation gives CASGLGYGYTF. J is TRBJ1-2 and V is TRBV6-5, with D uncertain. Germline V gives CDR1 MNHEY, CDR2 SVGAGI. The CDR3 is made up of 11 amino acids. With 8 bases removed from V and 4 bases from J, the gap between germline ends came to 8 bases.

The chain combines TRBV5-6 with TRBJ1-2; TRBD1 matches 8 bases. J was trimmed by 6 bases and V by 4 bases; bases with no gene match: 5. The CDR3 is 13 amino acids. From germline, CDR1 is SGHDT and CDR2 YYEEEE. In nucleotides, the CDR3 is TGTGCCAGCAGCCTCGGGACAGGCGATGGCTACACCTTC. This gives the protein CASSLGTGDGYTF.

In this sample, this clone turned up once. This sequence joins TRBV18 and TRBJ2-3, with TRBD2 matching 11 bases. CDR1 is KGHSH and CDR2 is LQKENI in the germline V gene. CDR3 length: 16 residues. CDR3 nucleotide sequence: TGTGTCACACGCCCTAGCGGGGGGCGAGGCACAGATACGCAGTATTTT. It encodes CVTRPSGGRGTDTQYF.

The chain joins TRBV11-3 to TRBJ2-3, with TRBD1 identical over 8 bases. The V gene end was trimmed by 3 bases and the J gene end by 3 bases; junction bases not matched to a gene: 8. CDR1 SGHNT and CDR2 YENEEA come from the germline V gene. The CDR3 contains 16 residues. The CDR3 DNA reads as TGTGCCAGCAGCTTTGGCAGGGGGCTGGGGACAGATACGCAGTATTTT. Protein sequence: CASSFGRGLGTDTQYF.

The chain couples TRBV10-3 to TRBJ2-5; D perhaps matches TRBD2 (6 bases). The V gene's germline CDR1 is ENHRY and CDR2 SYGVKD. Between the trimmed V and J ends, which lost 8 bases and 0 bases, there was a span of 13 bases. The CDR3 runs 14 residues. CDR3 sequence reads: CAISIAGNQETQYF. CDR3 DNA: TGTGCCATCTCGATCGCGGGGAACCAAGAGACCCAGTACTTC.

The chain employs TRBV28 and TRBJ1-1; 10 bases are shared with TRBD1. The CDR3 runs 16 residues. Trimming cost V 6 bases and J 5 bases; bases outside gene matches: 12. Germline CDR1 reads MDHEN; CDR2 reads SYDVKM. The CDR3 loop is CASSPSGQGRGTEAFF. In nucleotides, the CDR3 is TGTGCCAGCAGCCCCTCGGGACAGGGGAGGGGGACTGAAGCTTTCTTT.

This sequence joins TRBV5-5 and TRBJ2-1, with 8 bases fitting TRBD1. CDR1 and CDR2 (germline): SGHKS, YYEKEE (reference sequence). The CDR3 length is 15 residues. V was clipped by 0 bases and J by 7 bases; unmatched bases: 6. The CDR3 sequence: CASSLVAGGKNEQFF. Written as DNA, the CDR3 is TGTGCCAGCAGCTTGGTGGCAGGGGGCAAGAATGAGCAGTTCTTC. The whole variable domain, remainder taken from reference TRBV5-5 and TRBJ2-1, is DAGVTQSPTHLIKTRGQQVTLRCSPISGHKSVSWYQQVLGQGPQFIFQYYEKEERGRGNFPDRFSARQFPNYSSELNVNALLLGDSALYLCASSLVAGGKNEQFFGPGTRLTVL.

Only one count was recorded for this clone. The chain carries TRBV6-2 or TRBV6-3 and TRBJ2-6; D is possibly TRBD2 (5 bases). CDR3 size: 16 residues. The V end was cut by 0 bases, the J end by 3 bases, with 9 bases between. Germline CDR1 and CDR2: MNHEY and SVGEGT. The CDR3 loop reads CASSYSRGLGANVLTF. The CDR3 DNA follows: TGTGCCAGCAGTTACTCGCGAGGGCTTGGGGCCAACGTCCTGACTTTC.

The chain is built from TRBV5-1 and TRBJ1-2, with D perhaps TRBD1 (5 bases). This CDR3 comprises 16 residues. V was pared by 4 bases and J by 4 bases, with 20 bases between. Germline CDR1 reads SGHRS; CDR2 reads YFSETQ. As DNA, the CDR3 is TGCGCCAGCAGCCAACCACTCGGGGGGTTAGGCTATGGCTACACCTTC. As protein: CASSQPLGGLGYGYTF.

This chain links TRBV7-2 with TRBJ1-2; tentative D call: TRBD1 (5 bases). V lost 7 bases and J lost 1, with 19 bases in between. Germline assignment: CDR1 SGHTA and CDR2 FQGNSA. CDR3 length: 16 amino acids. The CDR3 bases are TGTGCCAGCACCACACGGGGTGGCAGGGTTAACTATGGCTACACCTTC. Its protein product is CASTTRGGRVNYGYTF.